This T cell receptor beta chain is drawn from a study of cytomegalovirus exposure and HLA in healthy donors. Study at large: When 398 donors were genotyped, approximately 81% of them were found to fall in the Caucasian-associated ancestry cluster.

The PCR had 60 Vbeta and 13 Jbeta primers. The table came from immunoSEQ multiplex PCR; TCRdb's copy has only in-frame clones and leaves some out. The sample includes about 130,000 clones, 80% seen only once; the top ten take roughly 1.2%. This clone was detected only a few times. The germline V gene has CDR1 SGHTS and CDR2 YDEGEE. V was pared by 3 bases and J by 4 bases, with 11 bases between. This CDR3 is 14 amino acids long. Source material: PBMCs. This receptor was identified in a female donor in good health and CMV-seronegative. The rearrangement uses TRBV5-8 and TRBJ1-5; D may be TRBD1 (6 bases). CDR3 loop: CASSSDRLNQPQHF. Here the CDR3 DNA reads TGTGCCAGCAGCTCGGACAGACTAAATCAGCCCCAGCATTTT.